The rows below give T cell receptor beta chains drawn from one sample of a study of PD-1 blockade in classical Hodgkin lymphoma. Libraries were prepared by immunoSEQ multiplex PCR; TCRdb keeps only in-frame clonotypes and omits some of them. This table has about 29,000 clones, over 75% appearing once. Sequences were derived from CD4+ T cells from blood, sampled at baseline. Every receptor here comes from a human donor with classical Hodgkin lymphoma. The CDR3 runs from the conserved cysteine through the conserved F or W. D genes are given only for firm matches. Some rows have no size entry. The others give once, few or many, or a class for an expanded clone.

>-|-|TRBV2|TRBJ2-1
CASSEGTDQIYNEQFF
TGTGCCAGCAGTGAAGGGACAGACCAAATCTACAATGAGCAGTTCTTC
>-|TRBD1|TRBV7-7|TRBJ2-7
CASSRKHRDRKQQFLLDEQYF
TGTGCTAGCAGCCGCAAACACCGGGACAGGAAGCAACAGTTTCTCCTTGACGAGCAGTACTTC
>-|-|TRBV7-2|TRBJ1-2
CASIGQMYGYTF
TGTGCCAGCATAGGGCAAATGTATGGCTACACCTTC
>-|TRBD2|TRBV6-4|TRBJ2-1
CASSESGISLYNEQFF
TGTGCCAGCAGTGAGAGCGGGATAAGCCTCTACAATGAGCAGTTCTTC
>-|-|TRBV5-1|TRBJ1-1
CASSLGGEAFF
TGCGCCAGCAGCTTGGGGGGAGAAGCTTTCTTT
>-|-|TRBV28|TRBJ1-5
CASSYPGYQPQHF
TGTGCCAGCAGCTACCCAGGATATCAGCCCCAGCATTTT
>-|-|TRBV28|TRBJ2-2
CASSTSPIGELFF
TGTGCCAGCTCCACGAGTCCGATCGGGGAGCTGTTTTTT
>-|-|TRBV7-9|TRBJ2-2
CASEPGQVTGELFF
TGTGCCAGCGAGCCCGGGCAGGTCACCGGGGAGCTGTTTTTT
>once|-|TRBV10-3|TRBJ2-7
CATALDPSYEQYF
TGTGCCACCGCTTTGGACCCATCCTACGAGCAGTACTTC
>-|TRBD1|TRBV7-2|TRBJ1-1
CASSLNGQGTEASF
TGTGCCAGCAGCCTAAACGGACAGGGGACTGAAGCTTCCTTT
>few|-|TRBV4-2|TRBJ1-2
CASSQASGKAYGYTF
TGTGCCAGCAGCCAGGCTTCGGGGAAAGCCTATGGCTACACCTTC
>-|-|TRBV30|TRBJ2-2
CAWSPTEGGGAPGELFF
TGTGCCTGGAGCCCTACGGAGGGAGGGGGCGCGCCCGGGGAGCTGTTTTTT
>-|TRBD1|TRBV18|TRBJ1-4
CASSPDPGTVNEKLFF
TGTGCCAGCTCACCGGACCCCGGGACAGTAAATGAAAAACTGTTTTTT
>-|TRBD1|TRBV19|TRBJ1-4
CASSGTGTGEEKLFF
TGTGCCAGTAGTGGGACCGGGACAGGGGAAGAAAAACTGTTTTTT
>-|-|TRBV28|TRBJ1-5
CASSLWGQPQHF
TGTGCCAGCAGTTTATGGGGTCAGCCCCAGCATTTT
>-|TRBD2|TRBV7-6|TRBJ2-1
CASSSNLLAGGMDEQFF
TGTGCCAGCAGCTCCAACTTACTAGCGGGAGGGATGGATGAGCAGTTCTTC
>-|-|TRBV18|TRBJ2-5
CASSPAAGLETQYF
TGTGCCAGCTCACCGGCGGCAGGACTAGAGACCCAGTACTTC
>-|TRBD2|TRBV7-9|TRBJ2-3
CASSLRRLAVTDTQYF
TGTGCCAGCAGCTTAAGACGACTAGCGGTTACAGATACGCAGTATTTT
>once|TRBD1|TRBV27|TRBJ1-5
CASSPGTGPQGPQHF
TGTGCCAGCAGCCCCGGGACAGGGCCCCAAGGACCCCAGCATTTT
>-|TRBD2|TRBV7-2|TRBJ2-5
CASSWGGEETQYF
TGTGCCAGCAGCTGGGGGGGGGAGGAGACCCAGTACTTC
>-|-|TRBV5-1|TRBJ2-5
CASSFNQETQYF
TGCGCCAGCAGCTTCAACCAAGAGACCCAGTACTTC
>-|TRBD2|TRBV9|TRBJ2-3
CASSVGRGGGTDTQYF
TGTGCCAGCAGCGTAGGACGCGGGGGGGGCACAGATACGCAGTATTTT
>-|-|TRBV27|TRBJ2-3
CATSRTRDTQYF
TGTGCCACCTCAAGAACAAGGGATACGCAGTATTTT
>once|-|TRBV7-6|TRBJ2-2
CASSLGSGGAGELFF
TGTGCCAGCAGCTTAGGTTCGGGGGGCGCCGGGGAGCTGTTTTTT
>-|TRBD2|TRBV10-3|TRBJ2-7
CAISVAGESYEQYF
TGTGCCATCAGTGTAGCGGGTGAATCCTACGAGCAGTACTTC
>-|-|TRBV6-1|TRBJ1-4
CASSVRRGEKLFF
TGTGCCAGCAGTGTTAGGCGAGGTGAAAAACTGTTTTTT
>few|TRBD1|TRBV5-4|TRBJ2-7
CASSPTDRFSEQYF
TGTGCCAGCAGCCCCACGGACAGGTTTAGCGAGCAGTACTTC
>once|TRBD2|TRBV5-1|TRBJ2-1
CASSLALAGGGPNEQFF
TGCGCCAGCAGCTTGGCACTAGCGGGAGGAGGGCCCAATGAGCAGTTCTTC
>-|-|TRBV21-1|TRBJ1-3
CASSSRSSGNTIYF
TGTGCCAGCAGCAGCAGAAGCTCTGGAAACACCATATATTTT
>-|-|TRBV11-2|TRBJ1-2
CASSLRASTLRDYGYTF
TGTGCCAGCAGTTTAAGGGCCTCGACCCTGCGGGACTATGGCTACACCTTC
>-|-|TRBV20-1|TRBJ2-7
CSATGKGEQYF
TGCAGTGCTACGGGGAAGGGCGAGCAGTACTTC
>-|-|TRBV5-6|TRBJ2-5
CASSSGSAQYF
TGTGCCAGCAGCTCGGGATCGGCCCAGTACTTC
>-|-|TRBV2|TRBJ2-1
CASRHDPSSYNEQFF
TGTGCCAGCAGACACGACCCGAGCTCCTACAATGAGCAGTTCTTC
>-|TRBD1|TRBV30|TRBJ2-7
CAWRGTGGHTSYEQYF
TGTGCCTGGAGGGGGACAGGGGGTCACACCTCCTACGAGCAGTACTTC
>-|-|TRBV6-1|TRBJ2-3
CASSEALHPPDTQYF
TGTGCCAGCAGTGAAGCGCTTCACCCACCAGATACGCAGTATTTT
>-|TRBD2|TRBV2|TRBJ2-7
CASRGQEAGASPYEQYF
TGTGCCAGCAGGGGGCAGGAAGCGGGAGCATCCCCTTACGAGCAGTACTTC
>-|TRBD1|TRBV29-1|TRBJ1-1
CSVVPRGQVIFTGTEAFF
TGCAGCGTTGTTCCCAGGGGGCAAGTTATTTTCACGGGGACTGAAGCTTTCTTT
>-|TRBD1|TRBV5-1|TRBJ1-1
CASSALQGRNTEAFF
TGCGCCAGCAGCGCCTTACAGGGGAGGAACACTGAAGCTTTCTTT
>-|TRBD2|TRBV18|TRBJ2-3
CASSVTSGGDTQYF
TGTGCCAGCTCGGTGACTAGCGGAGGAGATACGCAGTATTTT
>-|-|TRBV10-2|TRBJ2-7
CASSESIRGDYEQYF
TGCGCCAGCAGTGAGTCGATCAGGGGGGACTACGAGCAGTACTTC
>-|TRBD1|TRBV5-1|TRBJ1-2
CASSPGQGADYGYTF
TGCGCCAGCAGCCCGGGACAGGGGGCTGACTATGGCTACACCTTC
>-|-|TRBV19|TRBJ2-3
CASSIDSRALDTQYF
TGTGCCAGTAGTATAGATTCTCGGGCCTTAGATACGCAGTATTTT
>-|TRBD2|TRBV4-3|TRBJ2-7
CASSQDRLAVSSYEQYF
TGCGCCAGCAGCCAAGATAGACTAGCGGTGAGCTCCTACGAGCAGTACTTC
>-|-|TRBV10-3|TRBJ1-3
CAISESPLGNTIYF
TGTGCCATCAGTGAGTCCCCCTTGGGAAACACCATATATTTT
>-|TRBD2|TRBV18|TRBJ2-7
CASSPSPAGVSFEQYF
TGTGCCAGCTCACCTTCCCCAGCGGGAGTATCTTTCGAGCAGTACTTC
>-|TRBD2|TRBV5-4|TRBJ2-7
CASSPGGAGGYEQYF
TGTGCCAGCAGCCCCGGTGGAGCGGGAGGCTACGAGCAGTACTTC
>-|-|TRBV14|TRBJ2-7
CASSHRGRASSYEQYF
TGTGCCAGCAGCCACCGTGGACGGGCGAGCTCCTACGAGCAGTACTTC
>-|-|TRBV30|TRBJ2-5
CAWGRGIQETQYF
TGTGCCTGGGGAAGGGGGATTCAAGAGACCCAGTACTTC
>-|TRBD2|TRBV5-4|TRBJ2-7
CASSPDPGLADYEQYF
TGTGCCAGCAGCCCGGACCCGGGACTAGCGGACTACGAGCAGTACTTC